Sequencing of this T cell receptor beta chain was carried out in a study of T cell therapy after organ transplantation. Study details: T cells were expanded two to three weeks with 30 CMV class I/II epitopes.

Produced via immunoSEQ multiplex PCR; TCRdb's table is partial and in-frame only. Here the sample spans about 48,000 clones, less than 95% being singletons. Remarks on this clone: Its specificity is unknown.

The ends were cut back, 4 bases at V and 2 bases at J, with 12 bases in the middle. Germline loops: CDR1 PRHDT, CDR2 FYEKMQ (reference sequence). The CDR3 spans 14 residues. This sequence joins TRBV13 and TRBJ2-7; perhaps TRBD1 as D (7 bases). The sequences come from CD8+ T cells from blood, collected before autologous CMV-specific T cell therapy. This TCR derives from a human patient who had received a solid organ transplant and had CMV disease. The CDR3 DNA sequence: TGTGCCAGCAGCTCCGCGGGACAGACCTACGAGCAGTACTTC. This codes for CASSSAGQTYEQYF.